The 21 T cell receptor beta chains presented below share a single source sample, sequenced in a study of cytomegalovirus exposure and HLA in healthy donors. Amplification used 60 Vbeta primers and 13 Jbeta primers. Assay used: immunoSEQ multiplex PCR; TCRdb lists only in-frame clones, some missing. In the table there are roughly 120,000 clones, about three quarters of which are singletons. Sequenced input: PBMCs. The source of these receptors is a woman aged 55-69 years in good health and CMV-seropositive.

The V and J genes are TRBV18 and TRBJ2-2; 13 bases map to TRBD2. Trimming removed 4 bases from V and 6 bases from J; junction bases left unmatched: 5. Per the germline V gene, CDR1 is KGHSH and CDR2 is LQKENI. This CDR3 comprises 16 residues. CDR3 nucleotide sequence: TGTGCCAGCTCACTTGGACTAGCGGGGGCCTCCGGGGAGCTGTTTTTT. Protein product: CASSLGLAGASGELFF.

The V gene is TRBV15, the J gene TRBJ1-3, with D tentatively TRBD1 (5 bases). The germline CDR1 and CDR2 sequences are LNHNV and YYDKDF (reference sequence). The CDR3 length is 16 residues. V was trimmed by 0 bases and J by 3 bases, leaving 12 bases between them. The CDR3: CATSRDRQGSGNTIYF. The CDR3 DNA follows: TGTGCCACCAGCAGAGATCGGCAGGGAAGTGGAAACACCATATATTTT.

This clone was observed a handful of times. V and J are TRBV7-9 and TRBJ2-7, with 8 bases lining up with TRBD2. The ends lost 5 bases at V and 2 bases at J; junction bases unmatched: 5. The germline gives CDR1 SEHNR, CDR2 FQNEAQ (reference sequence). The CDR3 is 14 residues long. The CDR3 nucleotides read TGTGCCAGCAGCACTAGCGGAATACCCTACGAGCAGTACTTC. It codes for CASSTSGIPYEQYF.

This sequence joins TRBV4-3 and TRBJ1-2; D may be TRBD1 (5 bases). The V gene lost 0 bases and the J gene lost 4 bases, with 21 bases spanning the gap. The germline V gene has CDR1 LGHNA and CDR2 YSLEER. The length of the CDR3 is 18 residues. Here the CDR3 reads CASSQDVVFGVGLYGYTF. CDR3 bases: TGCGCCAGCAGCCAAGACGTTGTATTTGGGGTGGGACTCTATGGCTACACCTTC.

This sequence joins TRBV7-9 and TRBJ1-5; no reliable D call. Germline CDR1 and CDR2: SEHNR and FQNEAQ (reference sequence). V lost 1 base, J lost 5 bases, and 9 bases lay in between. The CDR3 length is 14 residues. CDR3 region: CASSLDAGDQPQHF. CDR3 DNA: TGTGCCAGCAGCTTAGACGCCGGGGATCAGCCCCAGCATTTT.

Notes on this clone: The sample has other DNA sequences that encode this CDR3 too. The DNA of the CDR3 is TGTGCCAGTAGTTCTGTCGGGGGAGCTAATGAAAAACTGTTTTTT. It specifies CASSSVGGANEKLFF. The rearrangement links TRBV19 to TRBJ1-4; D perhaps matches TRBD1 (5 bases). This CDR3 is 15 amino acids long. Germline CDR1 LNHDA, CDR2 SQIVND (reference sequence). V lost 5 bases and J 3 bases, leaving 13 bases between the germline ends.

Only a few counts were recorded for this clone. The chain carries TRBV7-2 and TRBJ1-6, with D tentatively TRBD1 (6 bases). V was clipped by 5 bases and J by 4 bases, with 9 bases between them. This CDR3 is 14 amino acids long. Germline loops: CDR1 SGHTA, CDR2 FQGNSA. The CDR3 region is CASSPRGYNSPLHF. CDR3 coding DNA: TGTGCCAGCAGCCCCAGGGGATATAATTCACCCCTCCACTTT.

The chain recombines TRBV6-1 with TRBJ2-7; 12 nucleotides align to TRBD1. This CDR3 spans 15 amino acids. The V gene end was trimmed by 3 bases and the J gene end by 3 bases; junction bases not matched to a gene: 3. CDR1 is MNHNS, CDR2 SASEGT, per germline. CDR3 DNA sequence: TGTGCCAGCAGTGAGGGACAGGGGGCTTTCTACGAGCAGTACTTC. Translating it yields CASSEGQGAFYEQYF.

This chain uses TRBV10-3 with TRBJ1-2; 8 nucleotides line up with TRBD1. This CDR3 is 13 amino acids long. V dropped 6 bases and J dropped 5; count of bases not matched to a gene: 5. The germline V gene has CDR1 ENHRY and CDR2 SYGVKD. For the CDR3, the DNA is TGTGCCATCAGCTCCGGGACAGGTTATGGCTACACCTTC. It translates to CAISSGTGYGYTF.

The rearrangement uses TRBV4-1 and TRBJ2-1, with D unclear. The germline gives CDR1 MGHRA, CDR2 YSYEKL. This CDR3 has 11 amino acids. Here the CDR3 DNA reads TGCGGCTTCAGGTGTTACAATGAGCAGTTCTTC. Its translation is CGFRCYNEQFF.

The genes are TRBV9 and TRBJ2-1; 9 nucleotides align to TRBD1. The CDR3 covers 15 residues. Germline V gives CDR1 SGDLS, CDR2 YYNGEE. V lost 3 bases, J lost 4 bases, and 5 bases stayed unmatched. This CDR3 is CASSEGDRAYNEQFF. CDR3 nucleotides: TGTGCCAGCAGCGAGGGGGACAGGGCTTACAATGAGCAGTTCTTC.

This clone occurred a few times. The DNA of the CDR3 is TGCGCCAGCAGCCAAGAAGCCCTGAGGAAGAACTATGGCTACACCTTC. Amino acids: CASSQEALRKNYGYTF. The chain recombines TRBV4-3 with TRBJ1-2; D not resolved. Germline V lookup: CDR1 LGHNA, CDR2 YSLEER. V dropped 0 bases and J dropped 2 bases, with 13 bases sitting between them. The CDR3 loop spans 16 amino acids.

The chain has TRBV28 and TRBJ2-1; tentative D call: TRBD2 (6 bases). Germline V gives CDR1 MDHEN, CDR2 SYDVKM. Trimming took 2 bases from V and 7 from J, leaving 9 bases between them. CDR3 length equals 13 residues. The CDR3 sequence is CASSLGGDNEQFF. CDR3 sequence (DNA): TGTGCCAGCAGTTTAGGAGGGGATAATGAGCAGTTCTTC.

V usage is TRBV29-1 and J usage is TRBJ1-2, with D hard to call. Germline values: CDR1 SQVTM, CDR2 ANQGSEA. The V end was cut by 7 bases, the J end by 4 bases, with 10 bases between. This CDR3 comprises 11 residues. CDR3 coding DNA: TGCAGCGCAACAACGGGCTATGGCTACACCTTC. As protein: CSATTGYGYTF.

V gene TRBV19 combines with J gene TRBJ2-1, with D perhaps TRBD2 (7 bases). Germline V gene data show CDR1 as LNHDA and CDR2 as SQIVND (reference sequence). The CDR3 contains 14 residues. CDR3 in amino acids: CASRPGGRYNEQFF. The CDR3 DNA reads as TGTGCAAGTCGGCCGGGGGGCCGATACAATGAGCAGTTCTTC. Looking up the rest from reference TRBV19 and TRBJ2-1 gives the full variable domain: DGGITQSPKYLFRKEGQNVTLSCEQNLNHDAMYWYRQDPGQGLRLIYYSQIVNDFQKGDIAEGYSVSREKKESFPLTVTSAQKNPTAFYLCASRPGGRYNEQFFGPGTRLTVL.

Concerning this clone: At one boundary the junction diverges from the germline segment, which might be a read error. The genes are TRBV5-1 and TRBJ2-7; 9 positions agree with TRBD2. CDR3 length equals 14 residues. Germline CDR1 reads SGHRS; CDR2 reads YFSETQ. This chain's CDR3 is CVSSWDIAGDEQYF. Here the CDR3 DNA reads TGCGTCAGCAGCTGGGACATAGCGGGGGACGAGCAGTACTTC.

The V gene is TRBV7-9, the J gene TRBJ2-3, with TRBD2 matching 10 bases. Germline values: CDR1 SEHNR, CDR2 FQNEAQ (reference sequence). The CDR3 sequence is 17 residues long. J gave up 1 base and V 1 base, and 5 bases lay outside the gene matches. For the CDR3, the DNA is TGTGCCAGCAGCTTAGGGGTAGCGGGAGGAGGCACAGATACGCAGTATTTT. It is translated as CASSLGVAGGGTDTQYF. Based on the CDR3 plus reference TRBV7-9 and TRBJ2-3, the full variable domain is DTGVSQNPRHKITKRGQNVTFRCDPISEHNRLYWYRQTLGQGPEFLTYFQNEAQLEKSRLLSDRFSAERPKGSFSTLEIQRTEQGDSAMYLCASSLGVAGGGTDTQYFGPGTRLTVL.

The rearrangement uses TRBV28 and TRBJ1-2; 9 nucleotides agree with TRBD1. The trim removed 1 base at V and 4 bases at J, leaving 10 bases unmatched. Germline CDR1 is MDHEN and CDR2 is SYDVKM. The CDR3 is made up of 17 amino acids. The DNA of the CDR3 is TGTGCCAGCAGTTTATCCTATCTCACAGGGGGCGTCTATGGCTACACCTTC. Its protein is CASSLSYLTGGVYGYTF.

The chain uses TRBV4-2 and TRBJ2-1; TRBD2 agrees at 8 bases. After removal of 1 base from V and 5 bases from J, the junction contained 7 bases not matched to a gene. CDR1 and CDR2 from the germline V gene are LGHNA and YNFKEQ. The CDR3 sequence is 16 residues long. For the CDR3, the DNA is TGTGCCAGCAGCCAAGGGACGGCGGGGGGTAACAATGAGCAGTTCTTC. As protein: CASSQGTAGGNNEQFF.

The rearrangement links TRBV6-1 to TRBJ1-3, with D unresolved. Germline V gives CDR1 MNHNS, CDR2 SASEGT. V gave up 0 bases and J gave up 0 bases, with 9 bases separating them. This CDR3 has 16 amino acids. CDR3 loop: CASSEASGSSGNTIYF. CDR3 bases: TGTGCCAGCAGTGAAGCGTCCGGGAGCTCTGGAAACACCATATATTTT.

The chain recombines TRBV4-2 with TRBJ1-2; D perhaps matches TRBD1 (6 bases). Trimming shortened V by 0 bases and J by 8 bases, and 19 bases separated the two germline ends. Germline assignment: CDR1 LGHNA and CDR2 YNFKEQ. There are 16 residues in the CDR3. CDR3 DNA: TGTGCCAGCAGCCAAGACCCCGCAGGGATTGGGACAGGCTACACCTTC. Translation gives CASSQDPAGIGTGYTF.